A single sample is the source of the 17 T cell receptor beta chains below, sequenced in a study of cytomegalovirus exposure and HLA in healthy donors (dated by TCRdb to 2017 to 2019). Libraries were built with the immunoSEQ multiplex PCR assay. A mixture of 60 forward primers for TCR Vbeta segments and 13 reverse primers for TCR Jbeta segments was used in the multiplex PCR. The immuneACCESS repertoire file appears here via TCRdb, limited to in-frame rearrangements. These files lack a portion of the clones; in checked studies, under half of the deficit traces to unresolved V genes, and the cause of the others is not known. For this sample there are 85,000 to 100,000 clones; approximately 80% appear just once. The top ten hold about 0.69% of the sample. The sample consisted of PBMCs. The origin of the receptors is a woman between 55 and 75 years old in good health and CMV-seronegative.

The CDR3 DNA reads TGTGCCAGCAGCCCAGAGGGACTAGCGGACTCCTACGAGCAGTACTTC. Protein sequence: CASSPEGLADSYEQYF. This sequence joins TRBV7-9 and TRBJ2-7; 11 nucleotides agree with TRBD2. CDR3 length: 16 amino acids. In germline, CDR1 is SEHNR, CDR2 FQNEAQ (reference sequence). V lost 5 bases to trimming and J lost 0 bases; unmatched junction nucleotides: 6.

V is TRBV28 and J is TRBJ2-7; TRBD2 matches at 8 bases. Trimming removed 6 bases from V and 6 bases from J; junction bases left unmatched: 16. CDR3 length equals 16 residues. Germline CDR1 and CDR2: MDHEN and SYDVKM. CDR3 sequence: CASRPRLSAGGSEQYF. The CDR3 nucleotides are TGTGCCAGCAGACCCAGGCTTTCGGCGGGAGGTAGCGAGCAGTACTTC.

The CDR3 spells CASSATGTGELFF. CDR3 coding DNA: TGTGCCAGCAGTGCGACAGGGACCGGGGAGCTGTTTTTT. The chain uses TRBV6-1 and TRBJ2-2; 7 positions agree with TRBD1. The V segment lost 4 bases and the J segment 5 bases; nucleotides outside the gene matches: 1. This CDR3 spans 13 amino acids. Germline V lookup: CDR1 MNHNS, CDR2 SASEGT.

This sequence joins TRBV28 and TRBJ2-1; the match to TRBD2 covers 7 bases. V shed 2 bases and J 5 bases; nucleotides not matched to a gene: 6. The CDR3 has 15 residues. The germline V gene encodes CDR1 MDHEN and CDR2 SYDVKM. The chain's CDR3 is CASSLIGRADNEQFF. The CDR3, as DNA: TGTGCCAGCAGTTTAATTGGGAGGGCCGACAATGAGCAGTTCTTC.

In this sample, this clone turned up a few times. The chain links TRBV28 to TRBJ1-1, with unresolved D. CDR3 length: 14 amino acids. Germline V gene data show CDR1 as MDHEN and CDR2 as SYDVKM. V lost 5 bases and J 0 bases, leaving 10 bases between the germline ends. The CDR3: CASSLPTVNTEAFF. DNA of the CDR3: TGTGCCAGCAGTCTCCCAACTGTGAACACTGAAGCTTTCTTT.

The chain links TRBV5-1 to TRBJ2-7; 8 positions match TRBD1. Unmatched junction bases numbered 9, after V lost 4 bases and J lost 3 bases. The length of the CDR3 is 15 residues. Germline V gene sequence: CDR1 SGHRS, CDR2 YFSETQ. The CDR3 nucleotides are TGCGCCAGCAGCCCGGGGACAGGTCGAAGCTACGAGCAGTACTTC. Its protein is CASSPGTGRSYEQYF.

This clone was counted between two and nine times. CDR3 in DNA: TGCGCCAGCAGCCAAGTTCAGGGGGAGAGGGAGCAGTACTTC. This sequence encodes CASSQVQGEREQYF. The chain employs TRBV4-1 and TRBJ2-7; 7 bases agree with TRBD1. This CDR3 has 14 residues. V shed 1 base, J shed 7 bases, and the junction held 7 bases outside the gene matches. Germline-derived CDR1 and CDR2 are MGHRA and YSYEKL.

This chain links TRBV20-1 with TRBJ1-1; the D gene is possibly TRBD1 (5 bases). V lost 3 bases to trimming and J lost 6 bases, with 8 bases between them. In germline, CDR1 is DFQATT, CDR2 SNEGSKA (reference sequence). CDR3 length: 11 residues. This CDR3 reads CSASTGAEAFF. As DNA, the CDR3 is TGCAGTGCTAGTACAGGAGCTGAAGCTTTCTTT.

CDR3 in DNA: TGTGCCAGCAGCGACAAGAGCGGGGGGGCCAAAAACATTCAGTACTTC. Amino acid sequence: CASSDKSGGAKNIQYF. The gene calls are TRBV14 and TRBJ2-4; 9 bases agree with TRBD2. From germline, CDR1 is SGHDN and CDR2 FVKESK. V was pared by 5 bases and J by 1 base, with 6 bases of the junction left unmatched. The CDR3 spans 16 residues.

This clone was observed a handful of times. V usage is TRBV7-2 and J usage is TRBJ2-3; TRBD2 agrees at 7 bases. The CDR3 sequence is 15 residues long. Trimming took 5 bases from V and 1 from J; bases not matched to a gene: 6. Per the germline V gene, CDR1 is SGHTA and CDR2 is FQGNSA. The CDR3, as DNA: TGTGCCAGCAGCATAAACAGCGGGGGCACAGATACGCAGTATTTT. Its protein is CASSINSGGTDTQYF.

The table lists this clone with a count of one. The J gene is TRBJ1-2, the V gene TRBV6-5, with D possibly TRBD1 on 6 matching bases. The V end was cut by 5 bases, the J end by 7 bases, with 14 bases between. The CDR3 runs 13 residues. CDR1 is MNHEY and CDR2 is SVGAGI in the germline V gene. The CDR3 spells CASSPPGARGYTF. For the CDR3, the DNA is TGTGCCAGCAGTCCTCCAGGGGCGCGTGGCTACACCTTC.

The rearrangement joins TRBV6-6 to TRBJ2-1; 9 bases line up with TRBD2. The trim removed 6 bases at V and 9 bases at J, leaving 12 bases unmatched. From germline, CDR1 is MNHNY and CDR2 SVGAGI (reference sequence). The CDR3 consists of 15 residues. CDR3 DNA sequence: TGTGCCAGCAGCGGTAGCGGGAGAAATCGTGGTGAGCAGTTCTTC. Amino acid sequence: CASSGSGRNRGEQFF.

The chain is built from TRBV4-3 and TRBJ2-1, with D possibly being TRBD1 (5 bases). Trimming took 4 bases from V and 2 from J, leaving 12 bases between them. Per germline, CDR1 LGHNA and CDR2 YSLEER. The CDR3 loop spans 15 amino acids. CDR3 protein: CASSPGRAPYNEQFF. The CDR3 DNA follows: TGCGCCAGCAGCCCAGGCAGGGCCCCCTACAATGAGCAGTTCTTC.

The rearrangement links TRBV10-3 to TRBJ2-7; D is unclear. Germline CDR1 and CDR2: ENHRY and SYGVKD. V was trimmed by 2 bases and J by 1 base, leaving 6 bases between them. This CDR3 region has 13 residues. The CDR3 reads CAISEGLSYEQYF. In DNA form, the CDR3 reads TGTGCCATCAGTGAGGGGCTGTCCTACGAGCAGTACTTC.

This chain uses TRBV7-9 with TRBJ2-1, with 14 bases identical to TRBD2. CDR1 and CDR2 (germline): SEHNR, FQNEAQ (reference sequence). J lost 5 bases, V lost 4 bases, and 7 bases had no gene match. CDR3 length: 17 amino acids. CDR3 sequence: CASSYSGLAGGHNEQFF. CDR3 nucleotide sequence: TGTGCCAGCAGCTACTCCGGACTAGCGGGGGGCCACAATGAGCAGTTCTTC.

The DNA for the CDR3 is TGTGCCAGCAGCTCCGGGACAGGGGTGTATGACGAGCAGTACTTC. Translating gives CASSSGTGVYDEQYF. This chain uses TRBV25-1 with TRBJ2-7; TRBD1 matches at 10 bases. Germline CDR1 MGHDK, CDR2 SYGVNS. J lost 5 bases, V lost 6 bases, and 10 bases had no gene match. The CDR3 is made up of 15 amino acids.

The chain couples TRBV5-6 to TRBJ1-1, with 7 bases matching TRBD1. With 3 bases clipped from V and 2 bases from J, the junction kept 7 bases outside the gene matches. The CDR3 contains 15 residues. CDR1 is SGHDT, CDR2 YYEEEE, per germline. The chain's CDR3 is CASSSTGMRNTEAFF. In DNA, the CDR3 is TGTGCCAGCAGCTCGACAGGGATGCGAAACACTGAAGCTTTCTTT.